A single T cell receptor beta chain is shown here with its context. The entry originates in a study of T cells after posttransplantation cyclophosphamide. Sampled 1 year posttransplant, controls received myeloablative marrow transplants, methotrexate and a calcineurin inhibitor. TCRdb's copy holds only in-frame clones and misses some; the assay was immunoSEQ multiplex PCR. Here the sample spans about 20,000 clones, 89% being singletons. The CDR3 runs to 13 residues. The genes are TRBV7-5 and TRBJ1-1. TRBV7-5 is assigned pseudogene status. Sequenced here: PBMCs, sampled after an allogeneic stem cell transplant with a calcineurin inhibitor and methotrexate. The receptor comes from a female patient aged 45-65 years who received an allogeneic stem cell transplant from an unrelated donor, was CMV-positive, and had chronic GVHD only. Some T cells may originate from the graft donor. The CDR3 spells CASSPFLNTEAFF. The CDR3 coding sequence is TGTGCCAGCAGCCCCTTTTTGAACACTGAAGCTTTCTTT.